This T cell receptor beta chain comes out of a study of CD8 T cells in Susac syndrome. Regarding the study as a whole: As the study acknowledged, the number of individuals in its TCR sequencing and HLA analysis was relatively small.

Reverse transcription of about 0.5 to 1 ug RNA used random hexamers. The authors amplified TCR beta CDR3 across 54 Vbeta and 13 Jbeta using immunoSEQ multiplex PCR. MiXCR, applied by TCRdb to the immunoSEQ multiplex PCR reads, yields one record per CDR3 protein. The table records approximately 190,000 distinct CDR3 sequences, 90% to 95% of them present only once. TEMRA cells were FACS-enriched, while CD8+ and CD4+ T cells were negatively isolated. A note on this clonotype: The antigen remains unidentified.

The V end lost 2 bases, the J end lost 6 bases, and 13 bases lay between the germline ends. The germline CDR1 and CDR2 sequences are GTSNPN and SVGIG (reference sequence). The CDR3 spans 14 residues. V gene TRBV30 combines with J gene TRBJ2-2; no definite D call. The receptor comes from a human donor with multiple sclerosis. Input material: CD4+ T cells from PBMCs. The CDR3 protein is CAWSLDWTAGELFF. The CDR3 DNA is TGTGCCTGGAGTTTGGATTGGACGGCCGGGGAGCTGTTTTTT.